These 23 T cell receptor beta chains were all obtained from the same sample, sequenced in a study of shared T cell receptors in the human thymus. Generated by immunoSEQ multiplex PCR, the TCRdb table keeps only in-frame clones and is missing some. Of over 650,000 clones in the sample, around 87% were seen once. The sample was also linked to a second study, of human thymus T cells.

What was sequenced was thymocytes. These receptors were taken from a boy under three years old with a congenital heart defect.

This clone showed up just once. This sequence joins TRBV6-1 and TRBJ1-5; D gene uncertain. V gave up 4 bases and J gave up 9 bases, with 4 bases separating them. CDR1 and CDR2 from the germline V gene are MNHNS and SASEGT. The CDR3 has 10 residues. The CDR3 loop reads CASSGAPQHF. Here the CDR3 DNA reads TGTGCCAGCAGTGGCGCGCCCCAGCATTTT.

In nucleotides, the CDR3 is TGTGCCAGCAGTGGGGGACAGAGCTCCTACAATGAGCAGTTCTTC. Protein sequence: CASSGGQSSYNEQFF. This chain links TRBV6-1 with TRBJ2-1; TRBD1 agrees at 7 bases. Germline-derived CDR1 and CDR2 are MNHNS and SASEGT. V dropped 4 bases and J dropped 0; count of bases not matched to a gene: 3. The CDR3 sequence is 15 residues long.

V is TRBV19 and J is TRBJ1-1; D is possibly TRBD1 (6 bases). This CDR3 has 12 residues. Germline CDR1 is LNHDA and CDR2 is SQIVND (reference sequence). The ends were cut back, 2 bases at V and 10 bases at J, with 11 bases in the middle. The CDR3 region is CASSIIGRGAFF. CDR3 nucleotide sequence: TGTGCCAGTAGTATAATCGGCAGGGGAGCTTTCTTT.

The CDR3 is CASTPAGGSNTEAFF. The CDR3 nucleotides read TGTGCCAGCACTCCGGCGGGTGGATCGAACACTGAAGCTTTCTTT. The chain joins TRBV27 to TRBJ1-1; D call uncertain. V lost 7 bases to trimming and J lost 1 base, with 16 bases between them. The germline V gene encodes CDR1 MNHEY and CDR2 SMNVEV (reference sequence). This CDR3 region has 15 residues.

J is TRBJ1-1 and V is TRBV5-8; no clear D. The CDR3 spans 15 residues. CDR1 is SGHTS, CDR2 YDEGEE, per germline. The V and J ends lost 4 bases and 6 bases respectively, with 19 bases between them. The CDR3 DNA reads as TGTGCCAGCAGCGGCGGACCGGGAATGCGCGCTGAAGCTTTCTTT. This gives the protein CASSGGPGMRAEAFF. Combining the CDR3 with reference TRBV5-8 and TRBJ1-1 gives the whole variable domain EAGVTQSPTHLIKTRGQQATLRCSPISGHTSVYWYQQALGLGLQFLLWYDEGEERNRGNFPPRFSGRQFPNYSSELNVNALELEDSALYLCASSGGPGMRAEAFFGQGTRLTVV.

The J gene is TRBJ2-4, the V gene TRBV10-2; possibly TRBD2 for D (6 bases). The germline V gene encodes CDR1 WSHSY and CDR2 SAAADI. V was trimmed by 6 bases and J by 1 base, leaving 16 bases between them. There are 16 residues in the CDR3. Here the CDR3 reads CASSPEGTRAKNIQYF. CDR3 DNA sequence: TGCGCCAGCAGCCCCGAAGGGACTCGGGCCAAAAACATTCAGTACTTC.

The chain uses TRBV28 and TRBJ2-1; 7 positions agree with TRBD2. Per the germline V gene, CDR1 is MDHEN and CDR2 is SYDVKM. The CDR3 length is 14 residues. J lost 5 bases, V lost 3 bases, and 4 bases had no gene match. CDR3: CASSFRRENNEQFF. CDR3 DNA: TGTGCCAGCAGTTTTCGGCGGGAGAACAATGAGCAGTTCTTC.

V and J are TRBV4-1 and TRBJ2-3; 7 bases agree with TRBD1. With V trimmed by 8 bases and J by 6 bases, 5 bases remained unmatched. Germline V gives CDR1 MGHRA, CDR2 YSYEKL. The CDR3 spans 12 residues. CDR3 amino acids: CASGGQVDTQYF. The DNA of the CDR3 is TGCGCCAGCGGCGGACAGGTCGATACGCAGTATTTT.

CDR3: CASSQNPGTRKHRGEQYF. In DNA form, the CDR3 reads TGTGCCAGCAGCCAAAACCCCGGGACTAGAAAACATCGAGGCGAGCAGTACTTC. The chain uses TRBV13 and TRBJ2-7, with 8 bases matching TRBD2. V shed 5 bases and J 6 bases; nucleotides not matched to a gene: 21. This CDR3 comprises 18 residues. The V gene's germline CDR1 is PRHDT and CDR2 FYEKMQ (reference sequence). Drawing the rest from reference TRBV13 and TRBJ2-7, the complete variable domain is AAGVIQSPRHLIKEKRETATLKCYPIPRHDTVYWYQQGPGQDPQFLISFYEKMQSDKGSIPDRFSAQQFSDYHSELNMSSLELGDSALYFCASSQNPGTRKHRGEQYFGPGTRLTVT.

This clone was seen a few times. The chain couples TRBV7-6 to TRBJ1-1; D possibly corresponds to TRBD1 (5 bases). V lost 0 bases and J lost 2, with 16 bases in between. The germline CDR1 and CDR2 sequences are SGHVS and FNYEAQ. There are 17 residues in the CDR3. The CDR3 DNA sequence: TGTGCCAGCAGCTTAGCTGGCGTTAGGGGAGGAAACACTGAAGCTTTCTTT. It is translated as CASSLAGVRGGNTEAFF.

The chain joins TRBV7-6 to TRBJ2-3; maybe TRBD1 (6 bases). With 3 bases removed from V and 0 bases from J, the gap between germline ends came to 10 bases. The germline gives CDR1 SGHVS, CDR2 FNYEAQ. This CDR3 spans 15 amino acids. CDR3 in amino acids: CASSFGGPSTDTQYF. The DNA of the CDR3 is TGTGCCAGCAGCTTTGGGGGCCCTAGCACAGATACGCAGTATTTT.

V usage is TRBV4-3 and J usage is TRBJ2-3; a possible D gene is TRBD1 (5 bases). With 0 bases removed from V and 1 base from J, the gap between germline ends came to 14 bases. Germline CDR1 LGHNA, CDR2 YSLEER. CDR3 size: 17 residues. This CDR3 reads CASSQELGVGRTDTQYF. The CDR3 nucleotides are TGCGCCAGCAGCCAAGAATTAGGGGTTGGGCGCACAGATACGCAGTATTTT.

The V and J genes are TRBV4-3 and TRBJ1-6; 7 positions match TRBD1. The V gene end was trimmed by 0 bases and the J gene end by 2 bases; junction bases not matched to a gene: 13. The germline V gene has CDR1 LGHNA and CDR2 YSLEER. This CDR3 has 20 amino acids. CDR3 nucleotides: TGCGCCAGCAGCCAAGATCGTCTTGGGGCAGGGGGGACCTATAATTCACCCCTCCACTTT. Protein product: CASSQDRLGAGGTYNSPLHF.

The V and J genes are TRBV27 and TRBJ1-2, with D possibly being TRBD1 (6 bases). The CDR3 length is 15 residues. V was shortened by 5 bases and J by 6 bases, with 19 bases between the two germline ends. From germline, CDR1 is MNHEY and CDR2 SMNVEV (reference sequence). CDR3 in amino acids: CASSKDRSLFHGYTF. The CDR3 DNA follows: TGTGCCAGCAGTAAAGACAGGAGCCTTTTTCATGGCTACACCTTC.

The CDR3 coding sequence is TGTGCCAGCAGCTTAACGGGACAGGGGTGGTGGGAGACCCAGTACTTC. Translating it yields CASSLTGQGWWETQYF. The V gene is TRBV7-3, the J gene TRBJ2-5; 10 positions match TRBD1. Germline loops: CDR1 SGHTA, CDR2 FQGTGA. Unmatched junction bases numbered 6, after V lost 0 bases and J lost 5 bases. This CDR3 spans 16 amino acids.

CDR3 sequence (DNA): TGTGCCAGCTCACCAGTCACCAGGGCGAACACCGGGGAGCTGTTTTTT. It translates to CASSPVTRANTGELFF. V is TRBV18 and J is TRBJ2-2; D is perhaps TRBD1 (5 bases). CDR3 length: 16 amino acids. Trimming cost V 2 bases and J 0 bases, with 10 bases left between them. Per the germline V gene, CDR1 is KGHSH and CDR2 is LQKENI.

This sequence joins TRBV9 and TRBJ2-1, with 8 bases lining up with TRBD1. The length of the CDR3 is 19 residues. The junction had 18 bases not matched to a gene; V was cut back by 3 bases and J by 4 bases. The germline V gene has CDR1 SGDLS and CDR2 YYNGEE. The CDR3 reads CASSAPGQGRFGYYNEQFF. The CDR3 coding sequence is TGTGCCAGCAGCGCGCCAGGACAGGGAAGATTCGGGTATTACAATGAGCAGTTCTTC. Supplemented by reference TRBV9 and TRBJ2-1, the full variable domain reads DSGVTQTPKHLITATGQRVTLRCSPRSGDLSVYWYQQSLDQGLQFLIQYYNGEERAKGNILERFSAQQFPDLHSELNLSSLELGDSALYFCASSAPGQGRFGYYNEQFFGPGTRLTVL.

The rearrangement joins TRBV28 to TRBJ2-1; tentative D call: TRBD2 (5 bases). CDR1 is MDHEN, CDR2 SYDVKM, per germline. The ends were cut back, 6 bases at V and 1 base at J, with 16 bases in the middle. This CDR3 has 16 amino acids. The CDR3 coding sequence is TGTGCCAGCAGCTGTACTAGTAACGGGTCCTACAATGAGCAGTTCTTC. It encodes CASSCTSNGSYNEQFF.

The chain is built from TRBV10-2 and TRBJ1-2; TRBD1 agrees at 8 bases. Germline V lookup: CDR1 WSHSY, CDR2 SAAADI. V shed 5 bases, J shed 8 bases, and the junction held 7 bases outside the gene matches. The CDR3 length is 13 residues. The DNA of the CDR3 is TGCGCCAGCAGTCTCGGACAGGGAAACGGCTACACCTTC. As protein: CASSLGQGNGYTF.

This clone showed up just once. V and J are TRBV10-3 and TRBJ2-3, with TRBD2 identical over 11 bases. In germline, CDR1 is ENHRY, CDR2 SYGVKD. Trimming cost V 5 bases and J 0 bases; bases outside gene matches: 4. The CDR3 covers 16 residues. In nucleotides, the CDR3 is TGTGCCATCAGTAGGACTAGCGGGTATAGCACAGATACGCAGTATTTT. Translated: CAISRTSGYSTDTQYF.

The chain uses TRBV11-2 and TRBJ2-1, with no clear D. The CDR3 covers 16 residues. CDR1 and CDR2 from the germline V gene are SGHAT and FQNNGV. The V end was cut by 0 bases, the J end by 7 bases, with 16 bases between. For the CDR3, the DNA is TGTGCCAGCAGCTTAGAACTTGAGGTTGCCCCAAATGAGCAGTTCTTC. Translating gives CASSLELEVAPNEQFF. Filled out from reference TRBV11-2 and TRBJ2-1, the complete variable domain reads EAGVAQSPRYKIIEKRQSVAFWCNPISGHATLYWYQQILGQGPKLLIQFQNNGVVDDSQLPKDRFSAERLKGVDSTLKIQPAKLEDSAVYLCASSLELEVAPNEQFFGPGTRLTVL.

V is TRBV7-2 and J is TRBJ1-1; 7 bases fit TRBD1. V shed 5 bases, J shed 5 bases, and the junction held 8 bases outside the gene matches. The CDR3 is 14 residues long. Per germline, CDR1 SGHTA and CDR2 FQGNSA. In nucleotides, the CDR3 is TGTGCCAGCAGCGACAGGGAAGGGGGAACTGAAGCTTTCTTT. Protein sequence: CASSDREGGTEAFF. Full variable domain (missing parts from reference TRBV7-2 and TRBJ1-1): GAGVSQSPSNKVTEKGKDVELRCDPISGHTALYWYRQSLGQGLEFLIYFQGNSAPDKSGLPSDRFSAERTGGSVSTLTIQRTQQEDSAVYLCASSDREGGTEAFFGQGTRLTVV.

The V call is TRBV14, the J call TRBJ1-2; TRBD1 agrees at 8 bases. In germline, CDR1 is SGHDN, CDR2 FVKESK. Trimming at V came to 5 bases and at J to 7 bases, leaving 12 bases not matched to a gene. The CDR3 spans 15 residues. CDR3 loop: CASSFGQGATGGYTF. The CDR3 DNA reads as TGTGCCAGCAGCTTCGGACAGGGAGCTACCGGTGGCTACACCTTC.